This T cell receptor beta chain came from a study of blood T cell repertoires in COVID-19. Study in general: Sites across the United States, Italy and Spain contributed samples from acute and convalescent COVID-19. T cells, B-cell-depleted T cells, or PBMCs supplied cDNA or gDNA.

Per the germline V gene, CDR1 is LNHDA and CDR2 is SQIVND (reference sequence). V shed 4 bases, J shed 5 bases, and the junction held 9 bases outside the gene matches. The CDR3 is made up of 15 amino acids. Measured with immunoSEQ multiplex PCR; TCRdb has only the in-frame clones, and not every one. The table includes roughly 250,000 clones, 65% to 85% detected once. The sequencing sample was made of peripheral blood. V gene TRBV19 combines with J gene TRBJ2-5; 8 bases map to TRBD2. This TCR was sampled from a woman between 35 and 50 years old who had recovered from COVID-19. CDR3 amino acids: CASSSNGGARETQYF. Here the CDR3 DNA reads TGTGCCAGTAGTAGTAACGGGGGGGCCCGGGAGACCCAGTACTTC. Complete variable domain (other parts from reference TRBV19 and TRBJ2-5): DGGITQSPKYLFRKEGQNVTLSCEQNLNHDAMYWYRQDPGQGLRLIYYSQIVNDFQKGDIAEGYSVSREKKESFPLTVTSAQKNPTAFYLCASSSNGGARETQYFGPGTRLLVL.